This T cell receptor (beta chain) was documented in a study of blood T cell repertoires in COVID-19. The overall study: T cells, B-cell-depleted T cells, or PBMCs provided the cDNA or gDNA that served as material.

Trimming took 0 bases from V and 1 from J, leaving 12 bases between them. Germline V gene sequence: CDR1 SGHVS, CDR2 FNYEAQ. The CDR3 length is 17 residues. The protocol was immunoSEQ multiplex PCR, while the TCRdb copy is restricted to in-frame clones and leaves out a portion. The sample yields about 210,000 clones, around 83% seen once. Input material: peripheral blood. The rearrangement links TRBV7-6 to TRBJ2-2; D might be TRBD2 (5 bases). The receptor comes from a woman aged 80 or over with acute or convalescent COVID-19. The CDR3 DNA reads TGTGCCAGCAGCTTAGCGCGAGCAGGAGGGAACACCGGGGAGCTGTTTTTT. This codes for CASSLARAGGNTGELFF.